The 32 T cell receptor beta chains in this list originate from one sample, sequenced in a study of T cells in Graves' hyperthyroidism and ophthalmopathy. Amplified TCR beta CDR3 regions came from RNA transcripts. The HTBI primer set served for first-round RT-PCR of the TCR CDR3. TCRdb reprocessed the multiplex PCR reads via MiXCR and lists one record per CDR3 protein. The sample holds hundreds of thousands of distinct CDR3 sequences; 15% to 17% are singletons and the top ten take about 7.7%. The specimen sequenced was blood. The receptors were gathered from a woman younger than 35 with Graves' hyperthyroidism.

Ten or more counts support this clonotype. The CDR3 DNA follows: TGTGCCAGTACCCCCCGAGGTACCGGGGTGGAGACCCAGTACTTC. This codes for CASTPRGTGVETQYF. The chain has TRBV19 and TRBJ2-5, with D tentatively TRBD2 (5 bases). Germline V lookup: CDR1 LNHDA, CDR2 SQIVND (reference sequence). This CDR3 comprises 15 residues. V was shortened by 7 bases and J by 5 bases, with 20 bases between the two germline ends.

This clonotype was counted many times. This chain links TRBV3-1 with TRBJ1-2; D unclear. The length of the CDR3 is 15 residues. CDR1 LGHDT and CDR2 YNNKEL come from the germline V gene (reference sequence). V lost 0 bases and J 0 bases, leaving 8 bases between the germline ends. The CDR3 DNA follows: TGTGCCAGCAGCCAAGAGGGAGGAGCTAACTATGGCTACACCTTC. Protein product: CASSQEGGANYGYTF.

The sample holds many counts of this clonotype. The V gene is TRBV2, the J gene TRBJ2-3; 8 bases are a match to TRBD2. Losses at the gene ends were 7 bases for V and 5 bases for J; bases not matched to a gene: 8. Germline values: CDR1 SNHLY, CDR2 FYNNEI. The CDR3 covers 14 residues. CDR3 nucleotides: TGTGCCAGCACCCCGGGACTAGTCGTAGATACGCAGTATTTT. Residues: CASTPGLVVDTQYF.

This clonotype was picked up many times. The chain is built from TRBV20-1 and TRBJ2-5; the D gene is possibly TRBD2 (6 bases). The CDR3 is 13 residues long. Germline values: CDR1 DFQATT, CDR2 SNEGSKA (reference sequence). The V and J ends lost 2 bases and 5 bases respectively, with 12 bases between them. The CDR3 region is CSARRQAGETQYF. The CDR3 DNA reads as TGCAGTGCTAGACGGCAGGCGGGGGAGACCCAGTACTTC.

Ten or more counts support this clonotype. V gene TRBV6-6 combines with J gene TRBJ1-4; D is unresolved. CDR1 and CDR2 from the germline V gene are MNHNY and SVGAGI (reference sequence). The CDR3 length is 19 residues. V was clipped by 2 bases and J by 0 bases, with 19 bases between them. The CDR3 coding sequence is TGTGCCAGCAGTTACCGACGGAAAGGGCTTCTTGCAACTAATGAAAAACTGTTTTTT. This translates into CASSYRRKGLLATNEKLFF.

This clonotype came up many times. The chain couples TRBV20-1 to TRBJ2-5; D call uncertain. V was shortened by 6 bases and J by 1 base, with 12 bases between the two germline ends. The CDR3 length is 13 residues. Germline V gene data show CDR1 as DFQATT and CDR2 as SNEGSKA (reference sequence). The CDR3 DNA is TGCAGTGCCAAGCCCAATATCCAAGAGACCCAGTACTTC. Its protein product is CSAKPNIQETQYF.

This clonotype showed up many times. The CDR3, as DNA: TGTGCCAGCAGCCAATTCAGCTCCTACGAGCAGTACTTC. Encoded protein: CASSQFSSYEQYF. The rearrangement links TRBV3-1 to TRBJ2-7; no firm D call. Per the germline V gene, CDR1 is LGHDT and CDR2 is YNNKEL (reference sequence). The CDR3 length is 13 residues. V was shortened by 2 bases and J by 0 bases, with 5 bases between the two germline ends.

CDR3 sequence reads: CASSFTTGLLEYGYTF. CDR3 nucleotide sequence: TGTGCCAGCAGCTTCACCACAGGGTTGTTGGAATATGGCTACACCTTC. The J gene is TRBJ1-2, the V gene TRBV5-4, with a tentative D call TRBD1 (6 bases). Germline CDR1 is SGHNT and CDR2 is YYREEE (reference sequence). The CDR3 is 16 residues long. The V and J ends lost 2 bases and 5 bases respectively, with 19 bases between them.

This clonotype was seen many times. The chain couples TRBV2 to TRBJ1-2; 8 nucleotides line up with TRBD1. With V trimmed by 6 bases and J by 4 bases, 7 bases remained unmatched. CDR1 and CDR2 (germline): SNHLY, FYNNEI. This CDR3 region has 14 residues. The CDR3 bases are TGTGCCAGCAGCGAGACGACAGGGGCCTATGGCTACACCTTC. It is translated as CASSETTGAYGYTF. Combining the CDR3 with reference TRBV2 and TRBJ1-2 gives the whole variable domain EPEVTQTPSHQVTQMGQEVILRCVPISNHLYFYWYRQILGQKVEFLVSFYNNEISEKSEIFDDQFSVERPDGSNFTLKIRSTKLEDSAMYFCASSETTGAYGYTFGSGTRLTVV.

This clonotype came up many times. The gene calls are TRBV20-1 and TRBJ2-3, with 8 bases lining up with TRBD2. The germline CDR1 and CDR2 sequences are DFQATT and SNEGSKA (reference sequence). The CDR3 contains 13 residues. Trimming removed 3 bases from V and 6 bases from J; junction bases left unmatched: 5. The CDR3 reads CSASGRAADTQYF. The CDR3 coding sequence is TGCAGTGCTAGCGGGAGGGCCGCGGATACGCAGTATTTT.

At least ten counts were recorded for this clonotype. The V call is TRBV28, the J call TRBJ2-7; D possibly uses TRBD1 or TRBD2 (5 bases each). The V and J ends lost 8 bases and 7 bases respectively, with 21 bases between them. From germline, CDR1 is MDHEN and CDR2 SYDVKM. The CDR3 length is 14 residues. CDR3 protein: CASGGWRGVGEQYF. In nucleotides, the CDR3 is TGTGCCAGCGGCGGGTGGAGAGGGGTGGGGGAGCAGTACTTC.

The sample holds many counts of this clonotype. The chain recombines TRBV20-1 with TRBJ2-5, with TRBD2 as a possible D gene (7 bases). The V and J ends lost 5 bases and 2 bases respectively, with 21 bases between them. CDR3 length: 16 amino acids. Germline lookup yields CDR1 DFQATT and CDR2 SNEGSKA (reference sequence). DNA for the CDR3: TGCAGTGCTGGCCGGTTGGGCGGGGGCGTTCAAGAGACCCAGTACTTC. Its translation: CSAGRLGGGVQETQYF.

Note on this clonotype: A much larger clone differs from this one at a single base, so this may be a read error. CDR3 DNA sequence: TGTGCCAGCAGCCGCTTGGGACCTCCAAATTCACCCCTCCACTTT. It is translated as CASSRLGPPNSPLHF. This rearrangement joins TRBV27 to TRBJ1-6, with D maybe TRBD1 (5 bases). This CDR3 region has 15 residues. Trimming pared 6 bases from V and 7 bases from J, leaving 16 bases between. Germline values: CDR1 MNHEY, CDR2 SMNVEV (reference sequence).

This clonotype has only a few counts. CDR3 protein: CASSQAPKRGDDNEQFF. For the CDR3, the DNA is TGTGCCAGCAGCCAAGCCCCAAAGCGGGGGGACGACAATGAGCAGTTCTTC. The chain uses TRBV4-2 and TRBJ2-1; TRBD2 matches at 9 bases. The trim removed 1 base at V and 5 bases at J, leaving 9 bases unmatched. There are 17 residues in the CDR3. Germline assignment: CDR1 LGHNA and CDR2 YNFKEQ.

The CDR3 spells CASSLDQGANEQFF. CDR3 sequence (DNA): TGTGCCAGCAGCTTAGACCAGGGGGCCAATGAGCAGTTCTTC. The gene calls are TRBV11-1 and TRBJ2-1, with 8 nucleotides matching TRBD1. The trim removed 1 base at V and 6 bases at J, leaving 2 bases unmatched. The CDR3 spans 14 residues. Per the germline V gene, CDR1 is SGHAT and CDR2 is FQDESV (reference sequence).

This clonotype was observed a few times. CDR3 nucleotide sequence: TGTGCCAGCAGTGCTTCCGGGACTAGCGGGGGCGATGAGCAGTTCTTC. Translation: CASSASGTSGGDEQFF. V is TRBV6-4 and J is TRBJ2-1, with 14 nucleotides matching TRBD2. Per germline, CDR1 MRHNA and CDR2 SNTAGT. This CDR3 contains 16 residues. Trimming cost V 4 bases and J 8 bases; bases outside gene matches: 7.

This clonotype showed up many times. This chain connects TRBV28 to TRBJ2-3; D not certain. The V gene's germline CDR1 is MDHEN and CDR2 SYDVKM. CDR3 length: 14 amino acids. The V end was cut by 5 bases, the J end by 3 bases, with 12 bases between. DNA for the CDR3: TGTGCCAGCAGTCCGGACGGACCTACAGATACGCAGTATTTT. The encoded protein is CASSPDGPTDTQYF.

This chain uses TRBV2 with TRBJ2-1; D unclear. CDR3 length: 15 amino acids. Germline CDR1 SNHLY, CDR2 FYNNEI. V lost 6 bases to trimming and J lost 9 bases, with 21 bases between them. The CDR3 spells CASSQDVRPGGEQFF. CDR3 coding DNA: TGTGCCAGCAGCCAAGACGTACGTCCTGGCGGTGAGCAGTTCTTC. The full variable domain, in which reference TRBV2 and TRBJ2-1 provide the parts outside the CDR3, is EPEVTQTPSHQVTQMGQEVILRCVPISNHLYFYWYRQILGQKVEFLVSFYNNEISEKSEIFDDQFSVERPDGSNFTLKIRSTKLEDSAMYFCASSQDVRPGGEQFFGPGTRLTVL.

This chain's CDR3 is CASSISKAGNTGELFF. The CDR3 DNA follows: TGTGCCAGTAGTATATCAAAAGCTGGGAACACCGGGGAGCTGTTTTTT. The rearrangement links TRBV19 to TRBJ2-2; D not resolved. This CDR3 region has 16 residues. Germline V gives CDR1 LNHDA, CDR2 SQIVND (reference sequence). The V end was cut by 2 bases, the J end by 1 base, with 11 bases between.

For this clonotype: A much bigger clone sits one base away, suggesting this may be a read error. The chain joins TRBV24-1 to TRBJ2-7; a weak D match, TRBD2 (5 bases). The CDR3 covers 14 residues. CDR1 and CDR2 from the germline V gene are KGHDR and SFDVKD. V was shortened by 4 bases and J by 5 bases, with 14 bases between the two germline ends. The CDR3 protein is CATSESKRAHEQYF. The CDR3 coding sequence is TGTGCCACCAGTGAGAGTAAGAGGGCCCACGAGCAGTACTTC.

The J gene is TRBJ2-1, the V gene TRBV4-1; 11 bases align to TRBD2. The CDR3 sequence is 19 residues long. Germline V gene lookup returns CDR1 MGHRA and CDR2 YSYEKL. The V and J ends lost 5 bases and 0 bases, in that order; junction bases with no gene match: 12. The CDR3 spells CASSRFLTLAGGSYNEQFF. The CDR3 DNA reads TGCGCCAGCAGCAGGTTCTTGACTCTAGCGGGGGGCTCCTACAATGAGCAGTTCTTC.

The table lists this clonotype with many counts. The rearrangement uses TRBV27 and TRBJ2-7; TRBD2 matches 9 bases. Trimming took 3 bases from V and 7 from J; bases not matched to a gene: 10. Germline-derived CDR1 and CDR2 are MNHEY and SMNVEV (reference sequence). This CDR3 has 15 residues. CDR3 nucleotide sequence: TGTGCCAGCAGTTTCGGAGTAGCGGGAGTGGGAGAGCAGTACTTC. Translation gives CASSFGVAGVGEQYF.

A word on this clonotype: A read error is possible here, since a much larger clone lies one base away. This sequence joins TRBV2 and TRBJ1-2, with 9 bases matching TRBD1. Germline values: CDR1 SNHLY, CDR2 FYNNEI. This CDR3 contains 16 residues. CDR3 nucleotide sequence: TGTGCCAGCAGAACCGGGACAGGGAGGGGTGACTATGGCTGCACCTTC. Translated: CASRTGTGRGDYGCTF. The whole variable domain, remainder taken from reference TRBV2 and TRBJ1-2, is EPEVTQTPSHQVTQMGQEVILRCVPISNHLYFYWYRQILGQKVEFLVSFYNNEISEKSEIFDDQFSVERPDGSNFTLKIRSTKLEDSAMYFCASRTGTGRGDYGCTFGSGTRLTVV.

Details on this clonotype: This may come from a read error, since a much larger clone is one base off. The CDR3 end shows no conserved phenylalanine or tryptophan, and so a read error is likely. V is TRBV5-1 and J is TRBJ2-1; D gene ambiguous. Germline lookup yields CDR1 SGHRS and CDR2 YFSETQ. Trimming took off 6 bases at V and 3 bases at J, with 16 bases between the two ends. CDR3 size: 15 residues. The CDR3 nucleotides are TGCGCCAGCACCCCGGGTCTTCCTCACTACAATGAGCAGTTCCTC. It translates to CASTPGLPHYNEQFL.

Ten or more counts support this clonotype. The V and J genes are TRBV10-2 and TRBJ2-5; TRBD1 is a possible D gene (6 bases). This CDR3 region has 14 residues. V lost 6 bases, J lost 5 bases, and 16 bases lay in between. Germline V gives CDR1 WSHSY, CDR2 SAAADI. In nucleotides, the CDR3 is TGCGCCAGCAGCCGGGACAACGCAGGGGAGACCCAGTACTTC. Translation gives CASSRDNAGETQYF.

This clonotype showed up many times. CDR3: CASSQSRDNTEAFF. The CDR3 nucleotides read TGCGCCAGCAGCCAAAGTAGGGATAACACTGAAGCTTTCTTT. The rearrangement uses TRBV4-1 and TRBJ1-1; D is undetermined. V lost 2 bases and J lost 2, with 9 bases in between. Per germline, CDR1 MGHRA and CDR2 YSYEKL. The CDR3 totals 14 residues.

This sequence joins TRBV11-3 and TRBJ2-1; either TRBD1 or TRBD2 may supply D (5 bases each). The CDR3 covers 14 residues. V was clipped by 6 bases and J by 6 bases, with 15 bases between them. Germline V gives CDR1 SGHNT, CDR2 YENEEA. The CDR3 here is CASSSPQGVNEQFF. CDR3 coding DNA: TGTGCCAGCAGTTCCCCCCAGGGAGTCAATGAGCAGTTCTTC. Using reference TRBV11-3 and TRBJ2-1 for the parts outside the CDR3, the full variable domain is EAGVVQSPRYKIIEKKQPVAFWCNPISGHNTLYWYLQNLGQGPELLIRYENEEAVDDSQLPKDRFSAERLKGVDSTLKIQPAELGDSAVYLCASSSPQGVNEQFFGPGTRLTVL.

This clonotype was recorded at least ten times. This rearrangement joins TRBV20-1 to TRBJ1-4; TRBD1 is a possible D gene (6 bases). V was shortened by 0 bases and J by 6 bases, with 20 bases between the two germline ends. The CDR3 extends over 17 amino acids. The germline CDR1 and CDR2 sequences are DFQATT and SNEGSKA (reference sequence). The CDR3 is CSARDTGPGGWYEKLFF. CDR3 sequence (DNA): TGCAGTGCTAGAGATACCGGCCCGGGGGGCTGGTATGAAAAACTGTTTTTT.

This clonotype was seen ten or more times. V usage is TRBV3-1 and J usage is TRBJ1-5; the D gene is possibly TRBD1 (6 bases). V gave up 1 base and J gave up 6 bases, with 13 bases separating them. Germline V gene sequence: CDR1 LGHDT, CDR2 YNNKEL (reference sequence). CDR3 length equals 15 residues. The CDR3 protein is CASSQVQGQGQPQHF. As DNA, the CDR3 is TGTGCCAGCAGCCAAGTGCAGGGGCAGGGTCAGCCCCAGCATTTT.

The chain is built from TRBV20-1 and TRBJ2-3; D possibly corresponds to TRBD2 (5 bases). Germline lookup yields CDR1 DFQATT and CDR2 SNEGSKA (reference sequence). The CDR3 consists of 17 residues. Trimming took off 2 bases at V and 1 base at J, with 19 bases between the two ends. Written as DNA, the CDR3 is TGCAGTGCTAGAAGGCCGATGGGGAGCGGAGGCACAGATACGCAGTATTTT. Protein sequence: CSARRPMGSGGTDTQYF.

This chain uses TRBV28 with TRBJ1-5, with D perhaps TRBD1 (6 bases). V shed 4 bases and J shed 0 bases, with 10 bases lying between them. CDR3 size: 15 residues. In germline, CDR1 is MDHEN, CDR2 SYDVKM. For the CDR3, the DNA is TGTGCCAGCAGTTGGGGACAACCTAGCAATCAGCCCCAGCATTTT. Its protein product is CASSWGQPSNQPQHF.

This clonotype was recorded many times. The CDR3 spells CASSRRAGGTYEQYF. CDR3 nucleotide sequence: TGTGCCAGCAGCAGGAGGGCAGGGGGTACCTACGAGCAGTACTTC. The rearrangement links TRBV11-3 to TRBJ2-7; a possible D gene is TRBD1 (7 bases). The ends were cut back, 5 bases at V and 2 bases at J, with 16 bases in the middle. The CDR3 contains 15 residues. CDR1 is SGHNT and CDR2 is YENEEA in the germline V gene.